The 26 T cell receptor beta chains reported below all come from one sample, sequenced in a study of regulatory T cells in long-lasting Graves disease. In building TCR beta libraries, iRepertoire HTBI primers were used together with Arm-PCR of CDR3 regions. TCRdb analysed the multiplex PCR reads with MiXCR anew, one entry per CDR3 protein. The profile shows roughly 250,000 distinct CDR3 sequences, 18% of them singletons. Time point given: newly diagnosed GD, antithyroid drugs for less than 3 months. PBMC-extracted RNA yielded the TCR library. These data also formed part of another study, on T cells in Graves' hyperthyroidism and ophthalmopathy.

The source material was peripheral blood mononuclear cells (PBMCs), sampled at new diagnosis, from a patient treated with antithyroid drugs. Receptors were obtained from a woman aged 25-40 years with Graves disease.

This clonotype was seen ten or more times. The chain employs TRBV10-3 and TRBJ1-2; perhaps TRBD1 as D (5 bases). The CDR3 sequence is 13 residues long. V was trimmed by 8 bases and J by 1 base, leaving 11 bases between them. Germline V lookup: CDR1 ENHRY, CDR2 SYGVKD. The CDR3 protein is CAIAAGLNYGYTF. The CDR3 nucleotides are TGTGCCATCGCGGCAGGGCTTAACTATGGCTACACCTTC.

The sample holds many counts of this clonotype. The germline gene is not matched at one end of the junction; a read error may be the cause. V usage is TRBV18 and J usage is TRBJ1-2, with D unclear. There are 12 residues in the CDR3. Per the germline V gene, CDR1 is KGHSH and CDR2 is LQKENI. Written as DNA, the CDR3 is TGTGCCAGCTCGCCACGACCTTTTGGCTACACCTTC. It specifies CASSPRPFGYTF.

This clonotype was counted ten times or more. Sequence at one end of the junction differs from germline and may be a read error. V and J are TRBV2 and TRBJ2-7, with unresolved D. This CDR3 spans 12 amino acids. Germline lookup yields CDR1 SNHLY and CDR2 FYNNEI. As DNA, the CDR3 is TGTGCCAGCAGTGGACGGGCTTACGAGCGGTACTTC. Its translation is CASSGRAYERYF.

This clonotype was observed at least ten times. V gene TRBV20-1 combines with J gene TRBJ1-1; D call uncertain. Looked up from germline, CDR1 is DFQATT and CDR2 is SNEGSKA (reference sequence). The V and J ends lost 1 base and 7 bases respectively, with 10 bases between them. This CDR3 region has 12 residues. CDR3 DNA sequence: TGCAGTGCTAGAGGGGGTGACGGTGAAGCTTTCTTT. Protein sequence: CSARGGDGEAFF.

This clonotype has a count of ten or more. The chain employs TRBV12-3 or TRBV12-4 and TRBJ1-2, with 7 nucleotides matching TRBD1. The CDR3 sequence is 15 residues long. The junction had 14 bases not matched to a gene; V was cut back by 7 bases and J by 6 bases. The DNA of the CDR3 is TGTGCCAGCAACCGAAACAGGGGATTAGTAGATGGCTACACCTTC. Translating gives CASNRNRGLVDGYTF.

This clonotype was picked up many times. This sequence joins TRBV27 and TRBJ1-2; D is ambiguous. Germline loops: CDR1 MNHEY, CDR2 SMNVEV (reference sequence). Trimming left V 5 bases short and J 2 bases short, with 12 bases between. The length of the CDR3 is 14 residues. This CDR3 is CASSPGWQNYGYTF. The CDR3 DNA reads as TGTGCCAGCAGTCCGGGATGGCAGAACTATGGCTACACCTTC.

This clonotype was seen ten or more times. This CDR3 reads CASSYRTSGGGPDTQYF. CDR3 in DNA: TGTGCCAGCAGTTACCGCACTAGCGGGGGGGGACCAGATACGCAGTATTTT. The V gene is TRBV6-2 or TRBV6-3, the J gene TRBJ2-3; 13 nucleotides match TRBD2. From germline, CDR1 is MNHEY and CDR2 SVGEGT. The CDR3 sequence is 17 residues long. The V and J ends lost 2 bases and 4 bases, in that order; junction bases with no gene match: 6.

There are many counts of this clonotype. The chain carries TRBV3-1 and TRBJ1-6, with D possibly being TRBD1 (5 bases). This CDR3 comprises 14 residues. Trimming took off 2 bases at V and 14 bases at J, with 16 bases between the two ends. CDR1 and CDR2 from the germline V gene are LGHDT and YNNKEL (reference sequence). CDR3 loop: CASSQNGGNSALHF. CDR3 DNA: TGTGCCAGCAGCCAAAACGGGGGGAATTCGGCCCTCCACTTT.

Note on this clonotype: A far larger clone is one nucleotide away, so this likely arose from a read error. The chain is built from TRBV20-1 and TRBJ2-3; 11 bases agree with TRBD2. The last part of the DNA fits TRBJ2-7 better; the J call may be wrong. Per germline, CDR1 DFQATT and CDR2 SNEGSKA (reference sequence). The CDR3 consists of 14 residues. This CDR3 is CSATIAGGREEQYF. The CDR3 nucleotides are TGCAGTGCTACCATAGCGGGGGGGCGGGAGGAGCAGTACTTC.

V gene TRBV3-1 combines with J gene TRBJ2-3; TRBD1 matches 9 bases. Trimming cost V 1 base and J 2 bases; bases outside gene matches: 1. This CDR3 contains 15 residues. Germline V CDR1 and CDR2: LGHDT, YNNKEL (reference sequence). The CDR3 coding sequence is TGTGCCAGCAGCCAAGGACAGGGGGTCACAGATACGCAGTATTTT. Its translation is CASSQGQGVTDTQYF.

This clonotype was detected ten times or more. V and J are TRBV12-3 or TRBV12-4 and TRBJ1-1; D unclear. The germline V and J ends were trimmed by 4 bases and 7 bases, with 13 bases remaining between them. The CDR3 has 13 amino acids. CDR3 sequence (DNA): TGTGCCAGCAGTTCTTCCTACCCGAGTGAAGCTTTCTTT. This gives the protein CASSSSYPSEAFF.

The rearrangement links TRBV12-3 or TRBV12-4 to TRBJ2-3, with 9 bases identical to TRBD2. This CDR3 has 16 amino acids. The V gene end was trimmed by 5 bases and the J gene end by 1 base; junction bases not matched to a gene: 7. CDR3 in DNA: TGTGCCAGCAGTCCATATTCTAGCGGGGGCACAGATACGCAGTATTTT. Its protein is CASSPYSSGGTDTQYF.

This clonotype was counted many times. This chain uses TRBV5-1 with TRBJ2-5; 8 bases fit TRBD1. The germline CDR1 and CDR2 sequences are SGHRS and YFSETQ. J was trimmed by 5 bases and V by 0 bases; bases with no gene match: 3. The CDR3 contains 14 residues. This CDR3 reads CASSLEDRVETQYF. The CDR3 DNA follows: TGCGCCAGCAGCTTGGAGGACAGGGTTGAGACCCAGTACTTC.

This clonotype showed up many times. The chain combines TRBV6-1 with TRBJ1-2; D is undetermined. This CDR3 is built from 13 residues. CDR1 is MNHNS, CDR2 SASEGT, per germline. V was cut by 5 bases and J by 8 bases, with 15 bases left in between. CDR3: CASSPTLKGGYTF. CDR3 nucleotides: TGTGCCAGCAGTCCCACGTTAAAGGGAGGCTACACCTTC.

A word on this clonotype: One base away lies a much larger clone, so this may be a sequencing read error. The chain joins TRBV5-6 to TRBJ2-7; the match to TRBD1 covers 7 bases. The V gene's germline CDR1 is SGHDT and CDR2 YYEEEE. The CDR3 has 15 amino acids. Here the CDR3 DNA reads TGTGCCAGCAGCCCGGTGGGGACAGCGACCAAGGAGCAGTGCTTC. It translates to CASSPVGTATKEQCF.

The chain is built from TRBV3-1 and TRBJ2-7, with 11 positions matching TRBD2. Germline V gene sequence: CDR1 LGHDT, CDR2 YNNKEL (reference sequence). The V gene end was trimmed by 5 bases and the J gene end by 3 bases; junction bases not matched to a gene: 9. The CDR3 spans 16 residues. CDR3 bases: TGTGCCAGCAGCGGGGGGGGACTAGCGGTAAGCTACGAGCAGTACTTC. Protein product: CASSGGGLAVSYEQYF.

This clonotype was seen many times. This sequence joins TRBV12-3 or TRBV12-4 and TRBJ1-5; D is ambiguous. CDR3 size: 14 residues. The ends were cut back, 5 bases at V and 1 base at J, with 9 bases in the middle. The CDR3 coding sequence is TGTGCCAGCAGTCAGGAGTTGAGCAATCAGCCCCAGCATTTT. This sequence encodes CASSQELSNQPQHF.

The rearrangement joins TRBV4-1 to TRBJ1-5, with 8 bases lining up with TRBD1. The V and J ends lost 2 bases and 6 bases, in that order; junction bases with no gene match: 6. The CDR3 spans 15 residues. Germline V lookup: CDR1 MGHRA, CDR2 YSYEKL. CDR3 nucleotide sequence: TGCGCCAGCAGCCAACGCTCAGGGGGCCTTCAGCCCCAGCATTTT. Encoded protein: CASSQRSGGLQPQHF.

The chain carries TRBV6-1 and TRBJ1-4, with D perhaps TRBD1 (5 bases). Germline assignment: CDR1 MNHNS and CDR2 SASEGT. The CDR3 loop spans 12 amino acids. Trimming took 6 bases from V and 8 from J, leaving 10 bases between them. The chain's CDR3 is CASSRDGEKLFF. The DNA of the CDR3 is TGTGCCAGCAGCAGGGATGGAGAAAAACTGTTTTTT.

This clonotype has a count of ten or more. V gene TRBV3-1 combines with J gene TRBJ1-1; 7 nucleotides line up with TRBD1. CDR3 length equals 19 residues. The V gene end was trimmed by 3 bases and the J gene end by 7 bases; junction bases not matched to a gene: 23. The germline gives CDR1 LGHDT, CDR2 YNNKEL (reference sequence). In DNA, the CDR3 is TGTGCCAGCAGCCACTCCCACTTATCAATCAAGACAGGGCGAGGTGAAGCTTTCTTT. Translating gives CASSHSHLSIKTGRGEAFF.

V usage is TRBV5-1 and J usage is TRBJ2-7, with D perhaps assigned TRBD1 or TRBD2 (6 bases each). Germline V CDR1 and CDR2: SGHRS, YFSETQ. The CDR3 runs 17 residues. V lost 4 bases to trimming and J lost 6 bases, with 26 bases between them. CDR3 bases: TGCGCCAGCAGCACCGGCGGGGTTCTACAGGGATCGGGCGAGCAGTACTTC. This sequence encodes CASSTGGVLQGSGEQYF.

This clonotype was picked up many times. This rearrangement joins TRBV5-1 to TRBJ1-6, with TRBD1 as a possible D gene (6 bases). This CDR3 comprises 15 residues. Trimming shortened V by 1 base and J by 5 bases, and 10 bases separated the two germline ends. The V gene's germline CDR1 is SGHRS and CDR2 YFSETQ. The CDR3 DNA follows: TGCGCCAGCAGCTTGCCACAGGGAAATAATTCACCCCTCCACTTT. This sequence encodes CASSLPQGNNSPLHF.

This clonotype was seen a handful of times. The genes are TRBV9 and TRBJ2-2; 8 bases fit TRBD2. J lost 7 bases, V lost 6 bases, and 17 bases had no gene match. Germline CDR1 is SGDLS and CDR2 is YYNGEE. The CDR3 loop spans 17 amino acids. The CDR3 is CASNPTGGGKSVGELFF. The CDR3 nucleotides read TGTGCCAGCAACCCCACCGGGGGGGGGAAAAGTGTCGGGGAGCTGTTTTTT.

This clonotype was counted many times. The chain employs TRBV7-9 and TRBJ1-1; D is uncertain. The CDR3 extends over 15 amino acids. V lost 2 bases, J lost 6 bases, and 16 bases lay in between. From germline, CDR1 is SEHNR and CDR2 FQNEAQ (reference sequence). CDR3 sequence (DNA): TGTGCCAGCAGCTTATCATTATACGATGCGCCTGAAGCTTTCTTT. Protein: CASSLSLYDAPEAFF.

The gene calls are TRBV25-1 and TRBJ1-4; D ambiguous. The germline V gene encodes CDR1 MGHDK and CDR2 SYGVNS. V lost 6 bases and J 7 bases, leaving 12 bases between the germline ends. The CDR3 runs to 13 residues. CDR3 DNA sequence: TGTGCCAGCAGCCGGTACATGGGTGAAAAACTGTTTTTT. It specifies CASSRYMGEKLFF.

This clonotype showed up many times. The rearrangement joins TRBV11-2 to TRBJ1-1, with D uncertain. V was clipped by 4 bases and J by 4 bases, with 7 bases between them. The CDR3 runs to 12 residues. Looked up from germline, CDR1 is SGHAT and CDR2 is FQNNGV. The DNA of the CDR3 is TGTGCCAGCAGCTCCCGTTTCACTGAAGCTTTCTTT. Translating it yields CASSSRFTEAFF.